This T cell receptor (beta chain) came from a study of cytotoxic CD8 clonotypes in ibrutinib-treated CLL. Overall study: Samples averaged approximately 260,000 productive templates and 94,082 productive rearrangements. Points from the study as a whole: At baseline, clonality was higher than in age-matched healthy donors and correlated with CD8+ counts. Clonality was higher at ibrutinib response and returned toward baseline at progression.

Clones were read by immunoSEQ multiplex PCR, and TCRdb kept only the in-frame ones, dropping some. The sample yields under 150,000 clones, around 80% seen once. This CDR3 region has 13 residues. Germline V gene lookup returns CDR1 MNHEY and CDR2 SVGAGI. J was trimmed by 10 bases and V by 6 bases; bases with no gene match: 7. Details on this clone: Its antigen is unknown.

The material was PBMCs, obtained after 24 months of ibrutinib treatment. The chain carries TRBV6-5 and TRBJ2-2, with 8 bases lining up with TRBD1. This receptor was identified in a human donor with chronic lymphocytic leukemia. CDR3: CASRMQGAEELFF. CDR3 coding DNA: TGTGCCAGCAGGATGCAGGGGGCAGAGGAGCTGTTTTTT.